The 20 T cell receptor beta chains reported below all come from one sample, sequenced in a study of blood T cells in healthy people across ages. The authors ran a second PCR of about 7 to 12 cycles using a sample-barcoded 5' primer and a J-beta primer mix. Via MiXCR, TCRdb re-called the 5' RACE reads, giving one row per CDR3 protein. In the table there are 1.5 million to 2 million distinct CDR3 sequences, 28% of which are singletons. Sequenced material: blood. The receptors stem from a woman aged 25-40 years in good health.

This clonotype showed up many times. A read error may produce the germline difference seen at one junction end. The gene calls are TRBV6-5 and TRBJ2-7, with 8 bases lining up with TRBD1. The germline CDR1 and CDR2 sequences are MNHEY and SVGAGI. This CDR3 has 14 amino acids. The CDR3 loop reads CASSQGQGTYEQYF. The CDR3 nucleotides read TGCGCCAGCAGCCAAGGACAGGGTACCTACGAGCAGTACTTC.

This clonotype is a singleton in its sample. This may come from a read error, since a much larger clone is one base off. The gene calls are TRBV6-5 and TRBJ2-3; the D is unclear. V was trimmed by 7 bases and J by 1 base, leaving 9 bases between them. The CDR3 extends over 13 amino acids. Germline CDR1 is MNHEY and CDR2 is SVGAGI. CDR3 region: CASTDLRTDTQYF. CDR3 DNA sequence: TGTGCCAGCACCGACCTCCGCACAGATACGCAGTATTTT.

Of note for this clonotype: Given a much more abundant clone one base away, this may be a read error. The chain joins TRBV20-1 to TRBJ1-2, with 8 bases matching TRBD1. The V and J ends lost 5 bases and 5 bases, in that order; junction bases with no gene match: 7. The germline gives CDR1 DFQATT, CDR2 SNEGSKA (reference sequence). This CDR3 region has 13 residues. CDR3 loop: CSAADRGGYGYTF. The DNA of the CDR3 is TGCAGTGCTGCCGACAGGGGCGGGTATGGCTACACCTTC.

The table lists this clonotype with a few counts. The V call is TRBV12-3 or TRBV12-4, the J call TRBJ1-5, with D possibly TRBD1 on 5 matching bases. V gave up 3 bases and J gave up 7 bases, with 10 bases separating them. The length of the CDR3 is 13 residues. CDR3: CASSLTVTQPQHF. The CDR3 DNA reads as TGTGCCAGCAGTTTGACAGTCACCCAGCCCCAGCATTTT.

V and J are TRBV25-1 and TRBJ1-5; D uncertain. Germline V gene sequence: CDR1 MGHDK, CDR2 SYGVNS. CDR3 length equals 14 residues. Between the trimmed V and J ends, which lost 3 bases and 3 bases, there was a span of 9 bases. CDR3 loop: CASSDSVFNQPQHF. CDR3 coding DNA: TGTGCCAGCAGTGACAGCGTTTTCAATCAGCCCCAGCATTTT.

This clonotype was counted only a few times. This chain connects TRBV15 to TRBJ1-5; 7 bases map to TRBD1. This CDR3 is built from 15 residues. The V gene end was trimmed by 1 base and the J gene end by 7 bases; junction bases not matched to a gene: 7. Per the germline V gene, CDR1 is LNHNV and CDR2 is YYDKDF (reference sequence). For the CDR3, the DNA is TGTGCCACCAGCAGAGGCGACAGGGTGAGGCAGCCCCAGCATTTT. Amino acids: CATSRGDRVRQPQHF.

To note about this clonotype: A read error may explain this, as a much larger clone is one base away. The V and J genes are TRBV7-2 and TRBJ1-5; TRBD1 agrees at 10 bases. The CDR3 contains 16 residues. After removal of 1 base from V and 3 bases from J, the junction contained 3 bases not matched to a gene. Germline lookup yields CDR1 SGHTA and CDR2 FQGNSA. CDR3 amino acids: CASSLEGTGVNQPQHF. In DNA, the CDR3 is TGTGCCAGCAGCTTAGAGGGGACAGGGGTCAATCAGCCCCAGCATTTT.

The chain links TRBV9 to TRBJ2-1, with 12 nucleotides matching TRBD2. The CDR3 runs to 17 residues. Germline assignment: CDR1 SGDLS and CDR2 YYNGEE. Trimming took 4 bases from V and 6 from J; bases not matched to a gene: 11. This CDR3 is CASSSLRKGLAGNEQFF. DNA for the CDR3: TGTGCCAGCAGCTCCCTGCGAAAGGGACTAGCGGGCAATGAGCAGTTCTTC.

The chain combines TRBV7-8 with TRBJ2-3, with TRBD2 identical over 9 bases. Germline CDR1 reads SGHVS; CDR2 reads FQNEAQ. The CDR3 consists of 16 residues. Germline trimming cut 6 bases from V and 5 bases from J; bases unmatched to any gene: 12. The CDR3: CASRPPGLAGLDTQYF. CDR3 DNA: TGTGCCAGCAGGCCTCCGGGGCTAGCGGGGTTAGATACGCAGTATTTT.

The gene calls are TRBV20-1 and TRBJ2-5; 13 bases agree with TRBD2. This CDR3 comprises 15 residues. Germline CDR1 DFQATT, CDR2 SNEGSKA (reference sequence). Losses at the gene ends were 4 bases for V and 3 bases for J; bases not matched to a gene: 5. CDR3 sequence reads: CSAIRTSGGKETQYF. CDR3 sequence (DNA): TGCAGTGCTATCAGGACTAGCGGGGGAAAAGAGACCCAGTACTTC.

Regarding this clonotype: Sequence at one end of the junction differs from germline and may be a read error. The chain links TRBV2 to TRBJ2-5; D is possibly TRBD1 (6 bases). Germline loops: CDR1 SNHLY, CDR2 FYNNEI. CDR3 length: 16 residues. The CDR3 sequence: CASLYTGTRIQETQCF. The CDR3 nucleotides are TGTGCCAGCCTCTATACCGGGACAAGGATCCAAGAGACCCAGTGCTTC.

Note on this clonotype: A much larger clone differs by one base, so this may be a read error. V is TRBV5-1 and J is TRBJ2-5; D ambiguous. Judging by the DNA end, TRBJ2-7 fits better; the J call may be wrong. CDR3 size: 13 residues. Per the germline V gene, CDR1 is SGHRS and CDR2 is YFSETQ. The CDR3 here is CAGSLMASYEQYF. DNA for the CDR3: TGCGCCGGCAGCCTGATGGCTTCCTACGAGCAGTACTTC.

This clonotype came up many times. The V and J genes are TRBV7-2 and TRBJ2-7, with D perhaps matching TRBD1 (6 bases). V was clipped by 8 bases and J by 5 bases, with 16 bases between them. The CDR3 runs 13 residues. CDR1 is SGHTA, CDR2 FQGNSA, per germline. The CDR3 spells CASQMYRAHEQYF. DNA of the CDR3: TGTGCCAGCCAAATGTACAGGGCCCACGAGCAGTACTTC.

The V gene is TRBV30, the J gene TRBJ1-2; D ambiguous. Germline V lookup: CDR1 GTSNPN, CDR2 SVGIG (reference sequence). The CDR3 is 13 residues long. Trimming cost V 4 bases and J 2 bases, with 11 bases left between them. The CDR3 nucleotides read TGTGCCTGGACGGCAAATAACAACTATGGCTACACCTTC. This sequence encodes CAWTANNNYGYTF. The variable domain in full, with the rest retrieved from reference TRBV30 and TRBJ1-2, is SQTIHQWPATLVQPVGSPLSLECTVEGTSNPNLYWYRQAAGRGLQLLFYSVGIGQISSEVPQNLSASRPQDRQFILSSKKLLLSDSGFYLCAWTANNNYGYTFGSGTRLTVV.

This clonotype appeared many times. The genes are TRBV7-2 and TRBJ2-7, with D perhaps matching TRBD1 (7 bases). V shed 5 bases and J shed 3 bases, with 17 bases lying between them. CDR3 length: 15 residues. CDR1 and CDR2 (germline): SGHTA, FQGNSA. The CDR3 protein is CASSSVQGTGYEQYF. For the CDR3, the DNA is TGTGCCAGCAGCAGCGTACAGGGGACTGGCTACGAGCAGTACTTC.

As regards this clonotype: Given a much more abundant clone one base away, this may be a read error. The CDR3 DNA reads as TGCAGTGCTAGAGGTTCCAAGAACTACGAGCAGTTCTTC. It codes for CSARGSKNYEQFF. This chain links TRBV20-1 with TRBJ2-1; no firm D call. The V gene lost 1 base and the J gene lost 10 bases, with 14 bases spanning the gap. This CDR3 has 13 amino acids. In germline, CDR1 is DFQATT, CDR2 SNEGSKA (reference sequence).

The V gene is TRBV4-3, the J gene TRBJ2-3; D remains unclear. Looked up from germline, CDR1 is LGHNA and CDR2 is YSLEER. This CDR3 comprises 14 residues. The V end was cut by 0 bases, the J end by 8 bases, with 12 bases between. The CDR3 spells CASSQDRRLGTQYF. CDR3 sequence (DNA): TGCGCCAGCAGCCAAGATAGGCGGCTTGGTACGCAGTATTTT.

In the case of this clonotype: Given a much more abundant clone one base away, this may be a read error. The CDR3 sequence: CASSFALAGGEQYF. The DNA for the CDR3 is TGCGCCAGCAGCTTCGCCTTAGCGGGGGGCGAGCAGTACTTC. The chain employs TRBV5-1 and TRBJ2-7, with 10 bases matching TRBD2. V lost 2 bases to trimming and J lost 6 bases; unmatched junction nucleotides: 5. The CDR3 covers 14 residues. Germline V gene data show CDR1 as SGHRS and CDR2 as YFSETQ.

The CDR3 loop reads CASSTRDRGRYTF. The CDR3 nucleotides read TGTGCCAGCAGCACCAGGGACAGGGGTCGCTACACCTTC. V gene TRBV12-3 or TRBV12-4 combines with J gene TRBJ1-2; 10 bases line up with TRBD1. Trimming cost V 6 bases and J 9 bases; bases outside gene matches: 7. This CDR3 comprises 13 residues.

A few counts support this clonotype. The chain couples TRBV7-2 to TRBJ2-3, with D hard to call. Germline V gene sequence: CDR1 SGHTA, CDR2 FQGNSA. V was cut by 7 bases and J by 4 bases, with 12 bases left in between. The CDR3 contains 13 residues. This CDR3 reads CASTRAEPDTQYF. The CDR3 DNA follows: TGTGCCAGCACTCGGGCGGAACCAGATACGCAGTATTTT. Filled out from reference TRBV7-2 and TRBJ2-3, the complete variable domain reads GAGVSQSPSNKVTEKGKDVELRCDPISGHTALYWYRQSLGQGLEFLIYFQGNSAPDKSGLPSDRFSAERTGGSVSTLTIQRTQQEDSAVYLCASTRAEPDTQYFGPGTRLTVL.